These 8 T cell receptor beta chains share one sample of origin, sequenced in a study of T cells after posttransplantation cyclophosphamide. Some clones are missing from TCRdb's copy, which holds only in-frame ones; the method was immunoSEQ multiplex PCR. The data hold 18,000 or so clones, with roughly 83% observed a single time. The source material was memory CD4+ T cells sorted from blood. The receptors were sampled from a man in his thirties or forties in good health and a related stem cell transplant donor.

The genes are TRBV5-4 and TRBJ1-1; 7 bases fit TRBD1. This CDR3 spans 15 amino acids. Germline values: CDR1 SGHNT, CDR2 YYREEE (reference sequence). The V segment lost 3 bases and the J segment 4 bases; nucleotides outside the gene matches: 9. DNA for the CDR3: TGTGCCAGCAGCTATGGACAGGTGGAGACCACTGAAGCTTTCTTT. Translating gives CASSYGQVETTEAFF.

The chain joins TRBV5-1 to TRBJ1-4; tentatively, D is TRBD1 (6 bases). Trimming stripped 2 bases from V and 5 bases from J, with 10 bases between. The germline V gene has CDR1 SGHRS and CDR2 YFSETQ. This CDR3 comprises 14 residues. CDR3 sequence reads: CASSLSRGNEKLFF. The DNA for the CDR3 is TGCGCCAGCAGCTTAAGCAGGGGAAATGAAAAACTGTTTTTT. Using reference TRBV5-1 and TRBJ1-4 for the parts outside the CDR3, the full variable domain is KAGVTQTPRYLIKTRGQQVTLSCSPISGHRSVSWYQQTPGQGLQFLFEYFSETQRNKGNFPGRFSGRQFSNSRSEMNVSTLELGDSALYLCASSLSRGNEKLFFGSGTQLSVL.

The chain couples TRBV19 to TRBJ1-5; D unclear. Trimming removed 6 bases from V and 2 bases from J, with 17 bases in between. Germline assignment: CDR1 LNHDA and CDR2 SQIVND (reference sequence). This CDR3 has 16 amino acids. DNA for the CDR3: TGTGCCAGTAGCCTACGAGGAGAGGTCGGCAATCAGCCCCAGCATTTT. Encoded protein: CASSLRGEVGNQPQHF. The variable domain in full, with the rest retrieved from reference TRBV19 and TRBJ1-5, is DGGITQSPKYLFRKEGQNVTLSCEQNLNHDAMYWYRQDPGQGLRLIYYSQIVNDFQKGDIAEGYSVSREKKESFPLTVTSAQKNPTAFYLCASSLRGEVGNQPQHFGDGTRLSIL.

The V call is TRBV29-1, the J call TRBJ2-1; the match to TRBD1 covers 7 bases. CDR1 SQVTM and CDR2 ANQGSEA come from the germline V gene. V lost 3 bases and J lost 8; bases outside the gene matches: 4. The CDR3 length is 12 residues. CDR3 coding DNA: TGCAGCGTTGACCCCGGGACAGATGAGCAGTTCTTC. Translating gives CSVDPGTDEQFF.

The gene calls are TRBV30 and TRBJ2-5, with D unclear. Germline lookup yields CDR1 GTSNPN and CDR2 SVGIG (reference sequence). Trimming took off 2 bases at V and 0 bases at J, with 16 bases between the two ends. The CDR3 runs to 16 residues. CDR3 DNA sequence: TGTGCCTGGAGTACGGTGGTTCCCCTGTACCAAGAGACCCAGTACTTC. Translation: CAWSTVVPLYQETQYF.

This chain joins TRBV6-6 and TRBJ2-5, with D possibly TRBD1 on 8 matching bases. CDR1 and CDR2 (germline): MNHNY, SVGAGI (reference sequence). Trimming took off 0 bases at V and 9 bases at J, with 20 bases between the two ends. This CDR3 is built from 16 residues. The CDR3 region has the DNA TGTGCCAGCAGTTACTCGTTAACAGGGGGGGGGAGGTCCCAGTACTTC. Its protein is CASSYSLTGGGRSQYF.

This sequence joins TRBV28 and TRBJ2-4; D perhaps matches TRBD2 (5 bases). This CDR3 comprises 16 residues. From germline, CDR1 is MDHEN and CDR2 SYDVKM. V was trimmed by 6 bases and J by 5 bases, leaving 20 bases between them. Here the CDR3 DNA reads TGTGCCAGCAGCCCGAGGGTGCAGGCCCTGGAAAACATTCAGTACTTC. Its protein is CASSPRVQALENIQYF.

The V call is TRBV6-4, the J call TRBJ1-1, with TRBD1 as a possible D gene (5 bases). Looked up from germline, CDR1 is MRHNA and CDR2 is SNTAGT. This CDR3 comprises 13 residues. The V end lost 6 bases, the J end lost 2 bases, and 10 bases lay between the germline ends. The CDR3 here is CASRDNSNTEAFF. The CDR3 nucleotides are TGTGCCAGCAGGGACAACAGTAACACTGAAGCTTTCTTT.